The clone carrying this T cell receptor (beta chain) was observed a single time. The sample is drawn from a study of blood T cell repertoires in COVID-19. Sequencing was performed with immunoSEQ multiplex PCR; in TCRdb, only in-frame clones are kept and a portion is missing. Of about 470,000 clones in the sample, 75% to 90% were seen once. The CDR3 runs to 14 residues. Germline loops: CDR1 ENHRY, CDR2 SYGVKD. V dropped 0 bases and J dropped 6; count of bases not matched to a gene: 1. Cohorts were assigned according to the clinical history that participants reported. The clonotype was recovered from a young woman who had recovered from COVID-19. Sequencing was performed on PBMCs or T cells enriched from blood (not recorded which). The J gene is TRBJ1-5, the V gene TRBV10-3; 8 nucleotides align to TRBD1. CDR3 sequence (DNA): TGTGCCATCAGTGAGTCGACAGGGGCTCAGCCCCAGCATTTT. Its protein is CAISESTGAQPQHF.